The sample holds a few counts of the clone carrying this T cell receptor (beta chain). V was pared by 5 bases and J by 3 bases, with 3 bases of the junction left unmatched. The CDR3 loop spans 13 amino acids. The library attached unique molecular identifiers to individual cDNA molecules. Via MiXCR, TCRdb re-called the reads, giving one row per CDR3 protein. The sample contains around 120,000 distinct CDR3 sequences, about 7.7% of which appear only once. Total RNA was extracted from unfractionated whole blood. This specimen belongs to a study of human T cells and chemical hapten exposure. The specimen sequenced was whole blood. This clonotype was obtained from a human donor in good health. Some clones in this sample may be carry-over from other donors' samples. The rearrangement uses TRBV12-3 or TRBV12-4 and TRBJ1-1; 7 nucleotides agree with TRBD1. CDR3 in amino acids: CASSGTVYTEAFF. The CDR3, as DNA: TGTGCCAGCAGTGGGACAGTATACACTGAAGCTTTCTTT.